This T cell receptor beta chain was obtained from a study of CD8 T cells in Susac syndrome. The germline V gene has CDR1 LGHNA and CDR2 YSLEER. The CDR3 is made up of 16 amino acids. V lost 0 bases to trimming and J lost 0 bases, with 6 bases between them. Random-hexamer reverse transcription was applied to about 0.5 to 1 ug RNA. Amplification of TCR beta CDR3 spanned 54 Vbeta and 13 Jbeta via immunoSEQ multiplex PCR. From the immunoSEQ multiplex PCR reads, TCRdb called clonotypes with MiXCR, one entry per CDR3 protein. This table has about 120,000 distinct CDR3 sequences, 85% to 95% appearing once. CD8+ and CD4+ T cells from blood underwent TCR beta sequencing, which was carried out in a high-throughput format.

The rearrangement links TRBV4-3 to TRBJ1-6; D gene ambiguous. What was sequenced was CD4+ T cells from PBMCs. The clonotype originates from a human donor in good health. DNA of the CDR3: TGCGCCAGCAGCCAAGATAGGAGCTCCTATAATTCACCCCTCCACTTT. It is translated as CASSQDRSSYNSPLHF.